The clone carrying this T cell receptor beta chain is a singleton in its sample. Its antigen is undetermined. Libraries were prepared by immunoSEQ multiplex PCR; TCRdb keeps only in-frame clonotypes and omits some of them. There are millions of clones in the sample; 93% occur only once, and about 0.41% lies in the top ten. The record originates from a study of shared clonotypes between healthy human individuals. Study information: A donor's plate count was three for CD4 naive and three for CD4 memory; CD8 naive had two and CD8 memory one. General study findings and limits: Only blood was sampled, and tissue TCR repertoires likely differ from blood ones. Rarefaction demonstrated incomplete sorted-subset sequencing despite large depth. Donors were few, which limited the genetic and exposure-history diversity represented.

Trimming at V came to 4 bases and at J to 1 base, leaving 8 bases not matched to a gene. The V gene's germline CDR1 is LGHNA and CDR2 YNFKEQ. The CDR3 has 17 residues. This receptor was identified in a man between 18 and 35 years old in good health. Some clones in this sample may be carry-over from other donors' samples. Sequences were obtained from naive CD4+ T cells from PBMCs. The subset here: CD45RA+ positively selected. The chain employs TRBV4-2 and TRBJ2-3, with 10 bases that match TRBD1. The CDR3 here is CASSLSPGTGGTDTQYF. CDR3 in DNA: TGTGCCAGCAGCCTTAGCCCCGGGACAGGGGGCACAGATACGCAGTATTTT.